This T cell receptor (beta chain) was observed in a study of shared clonotypes between healthy human individuals. Findings and limits, study-wide: Against clonotypes common to all four donors, non-shared ones had lower generation probabilities.

Each subset's genomic DNA was split evenly across several immunoSEQ plates. The protocol was immunoSEQ multiplex PCR, while the TCRdb copy is restricted to in-frame clones and leaves out a portion. The repertoire consists of a few million clones, with around 93% occurring once and the leading ten covering around 0.4%. Comment on this clone: Antigen: not known.

V dropped 8 bases and J dropped 0 bases, with 11 bases sitting between them. This CDR3 is 12 amino acids long. In germline, CDR1 is GTSNPN, CDR2 SVGIG (reference sequence). The donors, all of them Caucasian adults, lived in Nashville, Tennessee. Into CD45RA+ naive and CD45RA-negative memory subsets, the CD4+ cells were split. Input material: naive CD4+ T cells from PBMCs. Subset noted: CD45RA+ positively selected. The rearrangement links TRBV30 to TRBJ2-7; D is unresolved. This receptor was obtained from a man between 18 and 29 years old in good health. Some clones in this sample may be carry-over from other donors' samples. CDR3 nucleotides: TGTGCCATACAGAAGAGCTCCTACGAGCAGTACTTC. It encodes CAIQKSSYEQYF. The full variable domain, in which reference TRBV30 and TRBJ2-7 provide the parts outside the CDR3, is SQTIHQWPATLVQPVGSPLSLECTVEGTSNPNLYWYRQAAGRGLQLLFYSVGIGQISSEVPQNLSASRPQDRQFILSSKKLLLSDSGFYLCAIQKSSYEQYFGPGTRLTVT.